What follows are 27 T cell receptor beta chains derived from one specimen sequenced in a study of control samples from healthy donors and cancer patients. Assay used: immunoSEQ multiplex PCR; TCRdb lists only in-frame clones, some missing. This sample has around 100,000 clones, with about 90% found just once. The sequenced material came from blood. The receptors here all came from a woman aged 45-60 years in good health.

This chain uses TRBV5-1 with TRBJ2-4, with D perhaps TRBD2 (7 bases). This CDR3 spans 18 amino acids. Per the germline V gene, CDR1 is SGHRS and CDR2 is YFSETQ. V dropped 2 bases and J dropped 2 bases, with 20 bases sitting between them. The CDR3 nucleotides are TGCGCCAGCAGCTTTGGGACGGGGGGCACCTTTTCCAAAAACATTCAGTACTTC. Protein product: CASSFGTGGTFSKNIQYF.

CDR3 coding DNA: TGCAGCGTTGTGGGGGCGGGAGGGCCACCGGGGAATGAGCAGTTCTTC. It yields the protein CSVVGAGGPPGNEQFF. The gene calls are TRBV29-1 and TRBJ2-1, with 9 nucleotides matching TRBD2. The germline CDR1 and CDR2 sequences are SQVTM and ANQGSEA. J lost 7 bases, V lost 4 bases, and 14 bases had no gene match. This CDR3 contains 16 residues.

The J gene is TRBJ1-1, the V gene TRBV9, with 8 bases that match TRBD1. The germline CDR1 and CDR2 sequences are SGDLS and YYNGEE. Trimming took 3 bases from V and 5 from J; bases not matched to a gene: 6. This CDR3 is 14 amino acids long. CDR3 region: CASSAPGGRTEAFF. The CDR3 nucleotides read TGTGCCAGCAGCGCCCCAGGGGGCCGGACTGAAGCTTTCTTT.

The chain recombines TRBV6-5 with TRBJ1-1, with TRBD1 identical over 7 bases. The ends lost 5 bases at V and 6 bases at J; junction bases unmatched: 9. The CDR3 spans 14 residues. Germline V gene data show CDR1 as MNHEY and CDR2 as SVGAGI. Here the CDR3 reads CASSPTGLRAEAFF. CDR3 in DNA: TGTGCCAGCAGTCCGACAGGGTTAAGGGCTGAAGCTTTCTTT.

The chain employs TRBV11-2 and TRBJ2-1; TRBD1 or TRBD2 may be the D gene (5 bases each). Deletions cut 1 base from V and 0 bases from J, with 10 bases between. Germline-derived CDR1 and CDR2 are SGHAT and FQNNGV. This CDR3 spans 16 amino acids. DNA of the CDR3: TGTGCCAGCAGCTTAGGAGGGGAAAGCTCCTACAATGAGCAGTTCTTC. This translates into CASSLGGESSYNEQFF.

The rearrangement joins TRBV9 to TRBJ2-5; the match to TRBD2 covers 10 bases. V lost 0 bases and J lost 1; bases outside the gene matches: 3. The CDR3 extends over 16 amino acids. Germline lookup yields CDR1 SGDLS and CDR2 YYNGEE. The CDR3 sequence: CASSVAASGGQETQYF. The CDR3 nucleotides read TGTGCCAGCAGCGTAGCGGCTAGCGGGGGCCAAGAGACCCAGTACTTC.

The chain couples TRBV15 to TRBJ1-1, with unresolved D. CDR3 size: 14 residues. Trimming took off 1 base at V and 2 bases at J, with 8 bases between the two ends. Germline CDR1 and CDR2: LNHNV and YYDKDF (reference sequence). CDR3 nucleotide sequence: TGTGCCACCAGCAGAGGGGATCGTAACACTGAAGCTTTCTTT. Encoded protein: CATSRGDRNTEAFF. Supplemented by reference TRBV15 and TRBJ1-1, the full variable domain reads DAMVIQNPRYQVTQFGKPVTLSCSQTLNHNVMYWYQQKSSQAPKLLFHYYDKDFNNEADTPDNFQSRRPNTSFCFLDIRSPGLGDTAMYLCATSRGDRNTEAFFGQGTRLTVV.

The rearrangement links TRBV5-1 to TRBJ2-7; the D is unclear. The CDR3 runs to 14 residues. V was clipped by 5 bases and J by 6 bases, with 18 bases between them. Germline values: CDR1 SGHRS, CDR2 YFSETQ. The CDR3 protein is CASRRTLTNGEQYF. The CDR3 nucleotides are TGCGCCAGCAGACGAACACTCACTAACGGCGAGCAGTACTTC.

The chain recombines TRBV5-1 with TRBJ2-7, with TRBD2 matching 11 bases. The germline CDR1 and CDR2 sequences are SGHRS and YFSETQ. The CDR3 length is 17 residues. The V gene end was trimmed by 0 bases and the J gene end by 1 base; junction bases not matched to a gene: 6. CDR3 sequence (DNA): TGCGCCAGCAGCTTGGAGTTTGGGACTAGCGGTTCCTACGAGCAGTACTTC. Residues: CASSLEFGTSGSYEQYF.

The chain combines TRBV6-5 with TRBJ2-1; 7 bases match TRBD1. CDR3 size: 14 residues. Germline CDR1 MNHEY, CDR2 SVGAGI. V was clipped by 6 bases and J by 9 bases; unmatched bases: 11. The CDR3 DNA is TGTGCCAGCAGGACCAACAGGGGTATTGGTGAGCAGTTCTTC. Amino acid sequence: CASRTNRGIGEQFF.

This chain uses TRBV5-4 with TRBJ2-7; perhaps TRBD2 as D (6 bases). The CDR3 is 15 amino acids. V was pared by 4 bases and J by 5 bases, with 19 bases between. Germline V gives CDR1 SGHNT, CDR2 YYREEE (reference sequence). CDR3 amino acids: CASSAGEAGSHEQYF. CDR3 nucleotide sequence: TGTGCCAGCAGCGCCGGGGAGGCAGGGAGCCACGAGCAGTACTTC.

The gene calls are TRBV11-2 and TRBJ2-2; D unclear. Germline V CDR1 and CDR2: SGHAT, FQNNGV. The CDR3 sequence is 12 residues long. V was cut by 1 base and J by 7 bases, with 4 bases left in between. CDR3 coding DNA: TGTGCCAGCAGCTTAGTTTTCGGGGAGCTGTTTTTT. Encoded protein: CASSLVFGELFF.

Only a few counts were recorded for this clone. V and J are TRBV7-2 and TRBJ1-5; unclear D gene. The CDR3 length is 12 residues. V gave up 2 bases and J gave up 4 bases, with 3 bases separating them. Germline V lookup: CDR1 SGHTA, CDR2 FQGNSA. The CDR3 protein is CASSLSNQPQHF. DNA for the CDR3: TGTGCCAGCAGCTTAAGTAATCAGCCCCAGCATTTT. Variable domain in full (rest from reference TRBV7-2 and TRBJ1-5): GAGVSQSPSNKVTEKGKDVELRCDPISGHTALYWYRQSLGQGLEFLIYFQGNSAPDKSGLPSDRFSAERTGGSVSTLTIQRTQQEDSAVYLCASSLSNQPQHFGDGTRLSIL.

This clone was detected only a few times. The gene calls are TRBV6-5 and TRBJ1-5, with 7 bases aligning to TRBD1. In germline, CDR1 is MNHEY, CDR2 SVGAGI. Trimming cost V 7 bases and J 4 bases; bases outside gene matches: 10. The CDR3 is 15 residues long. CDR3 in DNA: TGTGCCAGCACCAACGGAGGGGGCTCAAATCAGCCCCAGCATTTT. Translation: CASTNGGGSNQPQHF.

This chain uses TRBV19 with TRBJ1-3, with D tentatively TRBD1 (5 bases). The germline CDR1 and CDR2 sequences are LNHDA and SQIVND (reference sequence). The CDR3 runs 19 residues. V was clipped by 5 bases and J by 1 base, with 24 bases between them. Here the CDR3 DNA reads TGTGCCAGTAGTCCTTTCTTTGGGGGAAGACTAAGGTCTGGAAACACCATATATTTT. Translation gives CASSPFFGGRLRSGNTIYF.

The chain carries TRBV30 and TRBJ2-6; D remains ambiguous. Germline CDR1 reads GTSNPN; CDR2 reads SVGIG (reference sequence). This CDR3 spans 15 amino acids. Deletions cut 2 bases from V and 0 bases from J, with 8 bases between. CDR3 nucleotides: TGTGCCTGGAGTCCACAAACCTCTGGGGCCAACGTCCTGACTTTC. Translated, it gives CAWSPQTSGANVLTF.

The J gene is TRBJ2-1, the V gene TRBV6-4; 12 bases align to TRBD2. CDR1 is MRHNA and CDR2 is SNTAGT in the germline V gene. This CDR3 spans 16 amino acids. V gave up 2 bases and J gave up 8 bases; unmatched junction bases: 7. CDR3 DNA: TGTGCCAGCAGTGACAGGGCTAGCGGGGGGGCAGATGAGCAGTTCTTC. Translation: CASSDRASGGADEQFF.

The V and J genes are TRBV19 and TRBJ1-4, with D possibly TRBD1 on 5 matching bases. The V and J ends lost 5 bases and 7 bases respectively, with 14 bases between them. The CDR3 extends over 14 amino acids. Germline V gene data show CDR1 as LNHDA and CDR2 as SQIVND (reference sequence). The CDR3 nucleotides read TGTGCCAGTAGTCGCCAGGGAGGAATTGAAAAACTGTTTTTT. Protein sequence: CASSRQGGIEKLFF.

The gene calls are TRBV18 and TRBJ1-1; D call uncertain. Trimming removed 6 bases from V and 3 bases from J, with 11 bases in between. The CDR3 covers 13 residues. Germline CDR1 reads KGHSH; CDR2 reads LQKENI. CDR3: CASSQYKDTEAFF. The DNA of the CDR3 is TGTGCCAGCTCTCAATACAAGGACACTGAAGCTTTCTTT.

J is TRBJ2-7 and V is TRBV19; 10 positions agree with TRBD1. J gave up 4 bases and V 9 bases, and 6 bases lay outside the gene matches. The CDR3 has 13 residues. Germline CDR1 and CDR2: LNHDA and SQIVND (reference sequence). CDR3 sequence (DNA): TGTGCCAGCAGACAGGGGGCGGGGTACGAGCAGTACTTC. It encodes CASRQGAGYEQYF.

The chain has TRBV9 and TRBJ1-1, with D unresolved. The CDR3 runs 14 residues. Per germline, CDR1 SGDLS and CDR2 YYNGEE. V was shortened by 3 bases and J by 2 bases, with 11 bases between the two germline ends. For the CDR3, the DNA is TGTGCCAGCAGCGCTCTTCAAATAAACACTGAAGCTTTCTTT. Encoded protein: CASSALQINTEAFF.

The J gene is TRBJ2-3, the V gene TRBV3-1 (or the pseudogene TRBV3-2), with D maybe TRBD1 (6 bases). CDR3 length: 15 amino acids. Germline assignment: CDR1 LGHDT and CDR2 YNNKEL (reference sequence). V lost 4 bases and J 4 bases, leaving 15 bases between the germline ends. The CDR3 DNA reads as TGTGCCAGCAGCCCTGCCCAGGGGAATTCAGATACGCAGTATTTT. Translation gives CASSPAQGNSDTQYF.

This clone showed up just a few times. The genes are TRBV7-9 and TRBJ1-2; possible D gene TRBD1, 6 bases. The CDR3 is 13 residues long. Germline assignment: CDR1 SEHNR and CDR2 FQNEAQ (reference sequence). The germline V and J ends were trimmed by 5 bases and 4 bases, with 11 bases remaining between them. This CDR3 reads CASSGGGGYGYTF. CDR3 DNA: TGTGCCAGCAGCGGTGGGGGCGGCTATGGCTACACCTTC. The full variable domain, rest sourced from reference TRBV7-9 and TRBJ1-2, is DTGVSQNPRHKITKRGQNVTFRCDPISEHNRLYWYRQTLGQGPEFLTYFQNEAQLEKSRLLSDRFSAERPKGSFSTLEIQRTEQGDSAMYLCASSGGGGYGYTFGSGTRLTVV.

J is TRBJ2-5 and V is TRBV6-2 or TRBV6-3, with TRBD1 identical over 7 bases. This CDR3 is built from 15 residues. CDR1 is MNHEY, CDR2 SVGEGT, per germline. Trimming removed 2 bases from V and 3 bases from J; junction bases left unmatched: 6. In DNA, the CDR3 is TGTGCCAGCAGTTACCCCGATACAGGGGAAGAGACCCAGTACTTC. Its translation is CASSYPDTGEETQYF.

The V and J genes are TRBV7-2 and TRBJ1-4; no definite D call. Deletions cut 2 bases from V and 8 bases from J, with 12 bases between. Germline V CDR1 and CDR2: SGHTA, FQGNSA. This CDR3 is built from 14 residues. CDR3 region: CASSLFPGGEKLFF. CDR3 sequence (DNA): TGTGCCAGCAGCTTATTCCCGGGTGGCGAAAAACTGTTTTTT.

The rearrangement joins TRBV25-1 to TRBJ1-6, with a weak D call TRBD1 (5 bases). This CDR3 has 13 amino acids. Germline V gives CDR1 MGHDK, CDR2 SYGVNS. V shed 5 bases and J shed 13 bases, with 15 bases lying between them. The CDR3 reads CASSSAWGSPLHF. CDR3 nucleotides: TGTGCCAGCAGTTCCGCTTGGGGGTCGCCCCTCCACTTT.

CDR3 coding DNA: TGTGCCAGCAGTTCCGGAGGCTACACCTTC. This gives the protein CASSSGGYTF. This chain uses TRBV12-3 or TRBV12-4 with TRBJ1-2; D not certain. The CDR3 runs 10 residues. V was pared by 4 bases and J by 8 bases, with 5 bases between.